The rows below give T cell receptor beta chains drawn from one sample of a study of Graves' ophthalmopathy and Graves' hyperthyroidism. From the multiplex PCR reads, TCRdb called clonotypes with MiXCR, one entry per CDR3 protein. The sample has hundreds of thousands of distinct CDR3 sequences, just over 40% seen once. The specimen was peripheral blood. The source is an adult man with Graves' ophthalmopathy. The CDR3 runs from the conserved cysteine through the conserved F or W.

j_gene | v_gene | len | CDR3aa
TRBJ1-5 | TRBV7-8 | 17 | CASSPSPYEYSNQPQHF
TRBJ2-6 | TRBV2 | 16 | CASSGTGGFGANVLTF
TRBJ2-7 | TRBV10-3 | 15 | CASSDPRQGAYEQYF
TRBJ2-7 | TRBV5-8 | 14 | CASSLRGGAYEQYF
TRBJ1-3 | TRBV12-3/TRBV12-4 | 14 | CASSPGHSGNTIYF
TRBJ1-1 | TRBV19 | 15 | CASSPISRGNTEAFF
TRBJ2-7 | TRBV9 | 14 | CASSVGGRASEQYF
TRBJ1-5 | TRBV2 | 10 | CASSEETQHF
TRBJ2-5 | TRBV7-9 | 14 | CASSLATSFETQYF
TRBJ1-3 | TRBV7-9 | 15 | CASSQTGGVGNTIYF
TRBJ2-7 | TRBV12-3/TRBV12-4 | 16 | CASSEWGQGAVYEQYF
TRBJ2-7 | TRBV29-1 | 13 | CSVLDGRGREQYF
TRBJ1-2 | TRBV20-1 | 15 | CSARDPRDQNYGYTF
TRBJ2-5 | TRBV29-1 | 11 | CSVVFGETQYF